The rows below give T cell receptor beta chains drawn from one sample of a study of blood T cell repertoires in COVID-19. TCRdb keeps only in-frame clones here, not all; method: immunoSEQ multiplex PCR. The sample holds some 300,000 clones, 75% to 90% seen once. Sequencing used peripheral blood. Receptor source: a woman aged 50 to 60 with COVID-19, enrolled during active disease. Each CDR3 is given with its conserved first and last residue. The D gene is left open where the match is weak. A clone size is listed for some rows: how often the clone was seen (once, few, many), or a class if it is expanded.

-	TRBV5-1	TRBJ2-7	14	TRBD1	CASSSGTALYEQYF	TGCGCCAGCAGCTCCGGGACAGCCTTATACGAGCAGTACTTC
-	TRBV2	TRBJ2-7	14	-	CASSEAVSSYEQYF	TGTGCCAGCAGTGAAGCCGTGAGCTCCTACGAGCAGTACTTC
once	TRBV30	TRBJ2-1	15	TRBD2	CAWSVGLAGVGEQFF	TGTGCCTGGAGTGTGGGACTAGCGGGAGTAGGGGAGCAGTTCTTC
-	TRBV11-2	TRBJ2-1	12	TRBD2	CASSLGSSGIFF	TGTGCCAGCAGCTTAGGTTCCAGCGGGATTTTCTTC
-	TRBV4-1	TRBJ1-6	15	-	CASSQVGANNSPLHF	TGCGCCAGCAGCCAAGTAGGGGCGAATAATTCACCCCTCCACTTT
-	TRBV30	TRBJ2-1	13	-	CAWQRSGVNEQFF	TGTGCCTGGCAACGCTCGGGGGTTAATGAGCAGTTCTTC
-	TRBV11-2	TRBJ2-1	16	-	CASSLGVKGSGNEQFF	TGTGCCAGCAGCTTAGGGGTCAAGGGTTCAGGGAATGAGCAGTTCTTC
-	TRBV7-9	TRBJ1-4	16	TRBD1	CASSLPTGTGSEKLFF	TGTGCCAGCAGCCTCCCAACCGGGACAGGCAGTGAAAAACTGTTTTTT
-	TRBV5-1	TRBJ2-1	16	TRBD2	CASSSPAGGHTGEQFF	TGCGCCAGCAGCTCGCCAGCGGGAGGGCACACAGGGGAGCAGTTCTTC
-	TRBV25-1	TRBJ2-3	14	TRBD2	CASGTSGKFATQYF	TGTGCCAGCGGGACTAGCGGGAAGTTCGCTACGCAGTATTTT
once	TRBV6-2/TRBV6-3	TRBJ1-1	16	-	CASSSGPRQGNTEAFF	TGTGCCAGCAGTTCCGGGCCGCGGCAGGGGAACACTGAAGCTTTCTTT
once	TRBV6-5	TRBJ1-5	14	TRBD1	CASSKDRGNQPQHF	TGTGCCAGCAGCAAGGACAGGGGGAATCAGCCCCAGCATTTT
-	TRBV6-2/TRBV6-3	TRBJ2-1	13	-	CASSPAGYNEQFF	TGTGCCAGCAGCCCCGCAGGGTACAATGAGCAGTTCTTC
-	TRBV5-1	TRBJ2-7	14	TRBD2	CASSLAGPLYEQYF	TGCGCCAGCAGCTTAGCGGGACCCCTCTACGAGCAGTACTTC